This is a list of T cell receptor beta chains from one sample in a study of response to subunit inactivated influenza vaccine. TCRdb re-analysed the RT-PCR reads in MiXCR, keeping a single row per CDR3 protein. This table holds hundreds of thousands of distinct CDR3 sequences, approximately 15% found once. Sequenced material: CD4+ T cells sorted from PBMCs, taken less than 30 months after vaccination. The receptor source for this set is a man between 50 and 75 years old who received an inactivated influenza vaccine. Both conserved end residues are part of each CDR3. The D gene is left open where the match is weak. Not all rows give a size; the values are once, few, many and, for expanded clones, a class.

clone_size,v_call,j_call,d_call,cdr3_aa,cdr3_nt
many,TRBV7-2,TRBJ1-1,TRBD1,CASSFRDRTRVAFF,TGTGCCAGCAGCTTTCGGGACAGGACGAGGGTAGCTTTCTTT
few,TRBV20-1,TRBJ2-1,NA,CSARARRGASSYNEQFF,TGCAGTGCTAGAGCCCGCCGAGGGGCGAGCTCCTACAATGAGCAGTTCTTC
NA,TRBV3-1,TRBJ2-4,TRBD2,CASSHWGGKNIQYF,TGTGCCAGCAGCCACTGGGGGGGCAAAAACATTCAGTACTTC
once,TRBV20-1,TRBJ2-5,TRBD2,CSAMGLAGVQETQYF,TGCAGTGCTATGGGACTAGCGGGGGTTCAAGAGACCCAGTACTTC
few,TRBV15,TRBJ2-3,NA,CATSRGRGASDTQYF,TGTGCCACCAGCAGAGGCCGGGGGGCATCAGATACGCAGTATTTT
NA,TRBV3-1,TRBJ2-7,TRBD1,CASSLEAGTDTYEQYF,TGTGCCAGCAGCCTGGAAGCCGGGACAGACACCTACGAGCAGTACTTC
NA,TRBV28,TRBJ2-5,TRBD1,CASSSPGQAMGTQYF,TGTGCCAGCAGTTCCCCGGGACAGGCCATGGGGACCCAGTACTTC
few,TRBV29-1,TRBJ2-5,NA,CSVENWGLKTQYF,TGCAGCGTTGAAAACTGGGGGTTGAAGACCCAGTACTTC
NA,TRBV14,TRBJ2-1,TRBD2,CASTPLGGLTNNEQFF,TGTGCCAGCACACCCCTTGGGGGACTAACAAACAATGAGCAGTTCTTC
once,TRBV20-1,TRBJ2-1,TRBD2,CSVRLAGFYNEQFF,TGCAGTGTACGACTAGCGGGGTTCTACAATGAGCAGTTCTTC
few,TRBV27,TRBJ2-1,NA,CASSQRGPYNEQFF,TGTGCCAGCAGTCAGAGAGGGCCTTACAATGAGCAGTTCTTC
few,TRBV4-3,TRBJ2-2,NA,CASSQEDTSTGELFF,TGCGCCAGCAGCCAAGAGGACACCTCGACCGGGGAGCTGTTTTTT
NA,TRBV7-8,TRBJ1-2,NA,CASSLTQRGGYTF,TGTGCCAGCAGCTTAACACAGCGTGGAGGCTACACCTTC
many,TRBV29-1,TRBJ2-3,NA,CSVGTTDTQYF,TGCAGCGTCGGGACCACAGATACGCAGTATTTT
few,TRBV10-3,TRBJ1-5,TRBD1,CAISEQGQGASNQPQHF,TGTGCCATCAGTGAGCAAGGACAGGGGGCTAGTAATCAGCCCCAGCATTTT
few,TRBV24-1,TRBJ1-2,NA,CATSDFAQNYGYTF,TGTGCCACCAGTGATTTCGCCCAAAATTATGGCTACACCTTC
NA,TRBV12-3/TRBV12-4,TRBJ2-1,NA,CASSEGSVLNEQFF,TGTGCCAGCAGTGAGGGGAGCGTTCTCAATGAGCAGTTCTTC
NA,TRBV12-3/TRBV12-4,TRBJ2-3,NA,CASSLGQVYADTQYF,TGTGCCAGCAGTTTAGGACAGGTTTATGCAGATACGCAGTATTTT
few,TRBV12-3/TRBV12-4,TRBJ2-1,TRBD1,CASSNLRDRGNEQFF,TGTGCCAGCAGCAACCTCCGGGACAGGGGGAATGAGCAGTTCTTC
many,TRBV10-1,TRBJ2-1,TRBD1,CASSRGQGVYNEQFF,TGCGCCAGCAGTCGGGGACAGGGGGTCTACAATGAGCAGTTCTTC
NA,TRBV24-1,TRBJ2-3,NA,CATSGTPRPDTQYF,TGTGCCACCAGTGGGACTCCCCGGCCAGATACGCAGTATTTT
NA,TRBV5-5,TRBJ2-1,NA,CASRLTAPLYNEQFF,TGTGCCAGTCGCCTCACAGCGCCTCTTTACAATGAGCAGTTCTTC
few,TRBV9,TRBJ2-5,NA,CASSVGVDPYQETQYF,TGTGCCAGCAGCGTAGGGGTGGACCCGTACCAAGAGACCCAGTACTTC
NA,TRBV9,TRBJ1-5,TRBD1,CASSVGQGSNQPQHF,TGTGCCAGCAGCGTAGGACAGGGGTCTAATCAGCCCCAGCATTTT
NA,TRBV3-1,TRBJ2-3,TRBD2,CTSSLASGGPGFVTQYF,TGTACCAGCAGTTTGGCTAGCGGGGGGCCGGGATTCGTTACGCAGTATTTT
few,TRBV5-1,TRBJ2-7,TRBD2,CASSLGRSGLASYEQYF,TGCGCCAGCAGCTTGGGGCGATCGGGACTAGCGAGCTACGAGCAGTACTTC
once,TRBV12-3/TRBV12-4,TRBJ1-4,TRBD1,CASSTTGTGEGKLFF,TGTGCCAGCAGTACAACCGGGACAGGGGAGGGAAAACTGTTTTTT
few,TRBV5-1,TRBJ1-1,NA,CASRREPGFLEAFF,TGCGCCAGCAGGCGGGAACCAGGATTTCTTGAAGCTTTCTTT
NA,TRBV7-8,TRBJ2-5,NA,CASQGQNQETQYF,TGTGCCAGCCAGGGGCAGAATCAAGAGACCCAGTACTTC
NA,TRBV29-1,TRBJ2-1,NA,CSASGLAGSRGEQFF,TGCAGCGCAAGCGGTTTGGCGGGAAGCCGAGGTGAGCAGTTCTTC
NA,TRBV5-1,TRBJ2-3,NA,CASSWRPGRTDTQYF,TGCGCCAGCAGCTGGAGGCCGGGGCGCACAGATACGCAGTATTTT
many,TRBV4-3,TRBJ2-1,NA,CASSQERWRGYNEQFF,TGCGCCAGCAGCCAAGAACGATGGCGGGGCTACAATGAGCAGTTCTTC
many,TRBV14,TRBJ1-4,NA,CASSQLRGSDEKLFF,TGTGCCAGCAGCCAATTGCGGGGGTCGGATGAAAAACTGTTTTTT
few,TRBV3-1,TRBJ1-3,TRBD1,CASSTIWDSLPGNTIYF,TGTGCCAGCAGCACTATTTGGGACAGTCTCCCTGGAAACACCATATATTTT
few,TRBV4-2,TRBJ2-5,TRBD2,CASRGSGMSETQYF,TGTGCCAGCAGGGGTAGCGGGATGTCGGAGACCCAGTACTTC
few,TRBV7-2,TRBJ1-1,TRBD1,CASSTTGGLTEAFF,TGTGCCAGCAGCACCACAGGGGGCCTCACTGAAGCTTTCTTT
few,TRBV28,TRBJ2-7,TRBD1,CASSSVRGTGPTYEQYF,TGTGCCAGCAGTTCTGTCCGTGGGACAGGGCCAACCTACGAGCAGTACTTC